Listed below are T cell receptor beta chains from one sample, sequenced in a study of shared clonotypes between healthy human individuals. The table came from immunoSEQ multiplex PCR; TCRdb's copy has only in-frame clones and leaves some out. The sample has approximately 980,000 clones; approximately 80% are singletons. The specimen sequenced was memory CD4+ T cells sorted from blood. These receptor sequences come from a man aged 18 to 35 in good health. Each CDR3 is given with its conserved first and last residue. A D gene is named only where the DNA matches it firmly. Not every row has a clone size; where given, it reads once, few, many or a size class.

J: TRBJ2-5
V: TRBV5-1
size: few
D: NA
CDR3: CASSFRGSETQYF
DNA: TGCGCCAGCAGCTTCCGGGGCTCGGAGACCCAGTACTTC

J: TRBJ1-1
V: TRBV18
size: few
D: TRBD1
CDR3: CASSPRGQVTEAFF
DNA: TGTGCCAGCTCACCCCGAGGACAGGTCACTGAAGCTTTCTTT

J: TRBJ2-2
V: TRBV10-1
size: once
D: NA
CDR3: CASSDRLAGELFF
DNA: TGCGCCAGCAGTGACAGGTTAGCCGGGGAGCTGTTTTTT

J: TRBJ2-5
V: TRBV7-6
size: few
D: NA
CDR3: CASSPTGQVGGGQETQYF
DNA: TGTGCCAGCAGCCCAACCGGACAGGTTGGAGGGGGACAAGAGACCCAGTACTTC

J: TRBJ2-2
V: TRBV7-7
size: NA
D: NA
CDR3: CASSLAGTGRGGELFF
DNA: TGTGCTAGCAGCTTAGCCGGGACTGGCCGCGGCGGGGAGCTGTTTTTT

J: TRBJ1-4
V: TRBV7-9
size: few
D: NA
CDR3: CASSLRTALNEKLFF
DNA: TGTGCCAGCAGCCTCCGGACAGCCCTTAATGAAAAACTGTTTTTT

J: TRBJ2-3
V: TRBV5-8
size: NA
D: TRBD1
CDR3: CASSPGTGLADTQYF
DNA: TGTGCCAGCAGCCCTGGGACAGGGTTAGCAGATACGCAGTATTTT

J: TRBJ2-5
V: TRBV11-2
size: NA
D: NA
CDR3: CASSLRPGQETQYF
DNA: TGTGCCAGCAGCTTAAGGCCGGGCCAAGAGACCCAGTACTTC

J: TRBJ1-1
V: TRBV6-4
size: few
D: NA
CDR3: CASSDPGEGPPNTEAFF
DNA: TGTGCCAGCAGTGACCCGGGGGAGGGGCCGCCCAACACTGAAGCTTTCTTT

J: TRBJ2-7
V: TRBV30
size: NA
D: NA
CDR3: CAWRLSWEQYF
DNA: TGTGCCTGGAGGTTGAGCTGGGAGCAGTACTTC

J: TRBJ2-1
V: TRBV18
size: NA
D: TRBD2
CDR3: CASSPRGTSGVVEQFF
DNA: TGTGCCAGCTCACCAAGAGGGACTAGCGGGGTTGTTGAGCAGTTCTTC

J: TRBJ2-5
V: TRBV7-2
size: once
D: NA
CDR3: CASSYTSRGRETQYF
DNA: TGTGCCAGCAGCTATACTTCCAGGGGACGAGAGACCCAGTACTTC

J: TRBJ2-1
V: TRBV7-3
size: NA
D: TRBD1
CDR3: CASSLDRGPYEQFF
DNA: TGTGCCAGCAGCTTAGACAGGGGGCCCTATGAGCAGTTCTTC

J: TRBJ2-5
V: TRBV29-1
size: NA
D: NA
CDR3: CSVEGVTGKETQYF
DNA: TGCAGCGTTGAAGGAGTCACAGGGAAAGAGACCCAGTACTTC

J: TRBJ2-5
V: TRBV6-5
size: NA
D: NA
CDR3: CASSQSQGKETQYF
DNA: TGTGCCAGCAGTCAATCACAGGGTAAAGAGACCCAGTACTTC

J: TRBJ2-7
V: TRBV29-1
size: NA
D: NA
CDR3: CSVEGTDYEQYF
DNA: TGCAGCGTTGAAGGGACAGATTACGAGCAGTACTTC

J: TRBJ2-3
V: TRBV20-1
size: NA
D: NA
CDR3: CSRNRGDTQYF
DNA: TGCAGTCGAAACCGGGGAGATACGCAGTATTTT

J: TRBJ1-5
V: TRBV6-1
size: NA
D: TRBD1
CDR3: CASSERGQGYQPQHF
DNA: TGTGCCAGCAGTGAAAGAGGACAGGGGTATCAGCCCCAGCATTTT

J: TRBJ2-7
V: TRBV10-3
size: NA
D: NA
CDR3: CAISGGGSDEQYF
DNA: TGTGCCATCAGTGGGGGCGGTAGCGACGAGCAGTACTTC

J: TRBJ2-2
V: TRBV5-4
size: NA
D: NA
CDR3: CASSLVSDGELFF
DNA: TGTGCCAGCAGCTTGGTGTCTGACGGGGAGCTGTTTTTT

J: TRBJ1-1
V: TRBV30
size: NA
D: NA
CDR3: CAWTRLNTEAFF
DNA: TGTGCCTGGACCCGTTTGAACACTGAAGCTTTCTTT

J: TRBJ2-7
V: TRBV27
size: NA
D: NA
CDR3: CASSSVPRANYEQYF
DNA: TGTGCCAGCAGTTCCGTGCCCAGGGCAAACTACGAGCAGTACTTC

J: TRBJ2-3
V: TRBV5-4
size: NA
D: NA
CDR3: CASSLGGTSTDTQYF
DNA: TGTGCCAGCAGCTTGGGCGGAACTAGCACAGATACGCAGTATTTT

J: TRBJ1-3
V: TRBV6-5
size: NA
D: TRBD1
CDR3: CASSSGTGATGNTIYF
DNA: TGTGCCAGCAGTTCCGGGACAGGGGCCACTGGAAACACCATATATTTT

J: TRBJ1-6
V: TRBV10-3
size: many
D: NA
CDR3: CAIREGESPLHF
DNA: TGTGCCATCAGGGAGGGCGAATCACCCCTCCACTTT

J: TRBJ1-2
V: TRBV14
size: few
D: NA
CDR3: CASSQAGTRYGYTF
DNA: TGTGCCAGCAGCCAAGCAGGGACGCGTTATGGCTACACCTTC

J: TRBJ1-1
V: TRBV5-8
size: many
D: NA
CDR3: CASSFIFRGGGTEAFF
DNA: TGTGCCAGCAGCTTCATTTTCAGGGGCGGGGGCACTGAAGCTTTCTTT

J: TRBJ2-7
V: TRBV7-2
size: few
D: NA
CDR3: CASSFLEISEQYF
DNA: TGTGCCAGCAGCTTTCTAGAGATCTCTGAGCAGTACTTC

J: TRBJ2-5
V: TRBV4-3
size: many
D: NA
CDR3: CASSQEMWTAQETQYF
DNA: TGCGCCAGCAGCCAAGAAATGTGGACAGCTCAAGAGACCCAGTACTTC

J: TRBJ2-2
V: TRBV5-1
size: NA
D: NA
CDR3: CASSRDLNGELFF
DNA: TGCGCCAGCAGCCGGGACCTAAACGGGGAGCTGTTTTTT

J: TRBJ2-1
V: TRBV5-1
size: once
D: TRBD2
CDR3: CASSLLAGANSGQFF
DNA: TGCGCCAGCAGCTTACTAGCGGGGGCCAACTCAGGGCAGTTCTTC

J: TRBJ2-5
V: TRBV11-2
size: NA
D: TRBD1
CDR3: CASSSGQGATQYF
DNA: TGTGCCAGCAGCTCAGGACAGGGTGCGACCCAGTACTTC

J: TRBJ1-4
V: TRBV30
size: few
D: TRBD1
CDR3: CAWGDRNEKLFF
DNA: TGTGCCTGGGGGGACAGGAATGAAAAACTGTTTTTT

J: TRBJ1-5
V: TRBV11-2
size: NA
D: NA
CDR3: CASSLRDGYQPQHF
DNA: TGTGCCAGCAGCCTTAGGGACGGCTATCAGCCCCAGCATTTT

J: TRBJ1-6
V: TRBV11-2
size: NA
D: TRBD1
CDR3: CASSPSGTDNSPLHF
DNA: TGTGCCAGCAGCCCCTCCGGGACAGATAATTCACCCCTCCACTTT

J: TRBJ2-3
V: TRBV5-1
size: many
D: TRBD2
CDR3: CASSSGGTYDTDTQYF
DNA: TGCGCCAGCAGCTCGGGGGGGACTTACGACACAGATACGCAGTATTTT

J: TRBJ2-7
V: TRBV2
size: few
D: NA
CDR3: CASSLRLYEQYF
DNA: TGTGCCAGCAGTTTGAGATTATACGAGCAGTACTTC

J: TRBJ1-2
V: TRBV30
size: NA
D: NA
CDR3: CAWSLQGNYGYTF
DNA: TGTGCCTGGAGTCTCCAGGGGAACTATGGCTACACCTTC

J: TRBJ2-2
V: TRBV10-1
size: NA
D: NA
CDR3: CASSRQDTGELFF
DNA: TGCGCCAGCAGCCGACAGGACACCGGGGAGCTGTTTTTT

J: TRBJ1-2
V: TRBV10-3
size: NA
D: NA
CDR3: CAISEDSGYTF
DNA: TGTGCCATCAGTGAGGACAGCGGCTACACCTTC

J: TRBJ1-5
V: TRBV2
size: NA
D: NA
CDR3: CASKRQSQFSNQPQHF
DNA: TGTGCCAGCAAACGACAATCACAGTTTAGCAATCAGCCCCAGCATTTT

J: TRBJ1-1
V: TRBV11-2
size: NA
D: NA
CDR3: CASSLNFYTEAFF
DNA: TGTGCCAGCAGCTTAAACTTCTACACTGAAGCTTTCTTT

J: TRBJ2-5
V: TRBV5-6
size: once
D: TRBD1
CDR3: CASSLVQGAETQYF
DNA: TGTGCCAGCAGCCTAGTACAGGGGGCTGAGACCCAGTACTTC

J: TRBJ2-1
V: TRBV7-2
size: NA
D: TRBD1
CDR3: CASSLTGSMGNEQFF
DNA: TGTGCCAGCAGCCTGACAGGGTCTATGGGAAATGAGCAGTTCTTC

J: TRBJ2-3
V: TRBV20-1
size: NA
D: NA
CDR3: CSAGTTDTQYF
DNA: TGCAGTGCTGGAACCACAGATACGCAGTATTTT

J: TRBJ1-2
V: TRBV5-4
size: many
D: NA
CDR3: CASRGGGGMGGYTF
DNA: TGTGCCAGCAGGGGGGGTGGCGGAATGGGCGGCTACACCTTC

J: TRBJ2-5
V: TRBV6-1
size: few
D: NA
CDR3: CASSEIGRETQYF
DNA: TGTGCCAGCAGTGAAATCGGGAGAGAGACCCAGTACTTC

J: TRBJ1-6
V: TRBV7-6
size: NA
D: NA
CDR3: CASSLVKNSPLHF
DNA: TGTGCCAGCAGCTTAGTTAAGAATTCACCCCTCCACTTT

J: TRBJ2-7
V: TRBV7-9
size: NA
D: NA
CDR3: CASSLDISDEQYF
DNA: TGTGCCAGCAGCTTAGACATTTCTGACGAGCAGTACTTC

J: TRBJ2-6
V: TRBV30
size: NA
D: NA
CDR3: CAWRLPGANVLTF
DNA: TGTGCCTGGAGACTCCCTGGGGCCAACGTCCTGACTTTC

J: TRBJ2-2
V: TRBV5-1
size: NA
D: TRBD1
CDR3: CASTRGQGNTGELFF
DNA: TGCGCCAGCACCCGGGGACAGGGGAACACCGGGGAGCTGTTTTTT

J: TRBJ2-2
V: TRBV7-2
size: NA
D: TRBD2
CDR3: CASSKHSGSATGELFF
DNA: TGTGCCAGCAGCAAACATAGCGGGAGCGCCACCGGGGAGCTGTTTTTT

J: TRBJ1-1
V: TRBV5-1
size: once
D: NA
CDR3: CASSWDANTEAFF
DNA: TGCGCCAGCAGTTGGGACGCGAACACTGAAGCTTTCTTT

J: TRBJ2-7
V: TRBV2
size: NA
D: NA
CDR3: CASSGQGLVYEQYF
DNA: TGTGCCAGCAGTGGACAGGGACTAGTCTACGAGCAGTACTTC

J: TRBJ2-7
V: TRBV6-1
size: NA
D: TRBD1
CDR3: CASSTRDRGTYEQYF
DNA: TGTGCCAGCAGTACAAGGGACAGGGGAACCTACGAGCAGTACTTC

J: TRBJ2-2
V: TRBV6-6
size: NA
D: NA
CDR3: CASKAPSLANTGELFF
DNA: TGTGCCAGCAAGGCGCCTAGCCTAGCCAACACCGGGGAGCTGTTTTTT

J: TRBJ1-1
V: TRBV7-9
size: once
D: NA
CDR3: CASSLAQGNTEAFF
DNA: TGTGCCAGCAGCTTAGCCCAGGGGAACACTGAAGCTTTCTTT

J: TRBJ2-3
V: TRBV7-9
size: few
D: NA
CDR3: CASSLTGVGTDTQYF
DNA: TGTGCCAGCAGCTTAACGGGGGTGGGCACAGATACGCAGTATTTT

J: TRBJ1-6
V: TRBV6-6
size: NA
D: TRBD1
CDR3: CASSYGLTGGRSPLHF
DNA: TGTGCCAGCAGTTACGGGTTGACAGGGGGTCGTTCACCCCTCCACTTT

J: TRBJ2-2
V: TRBV7-9
size: NA
D: NA
CDR3: CASSSSATGELFF
DNA: TGTGCCAGCAGCTCCTCGGCCACCGGGGAGCTGTTTTTT